The 22 T cell receptor beta chains below were found in one sample sequenced in a study of cytomegalovirus exposure and HLA in healthy donors. The study ran its PCR with 60 Vbeta and 13 Jbeta primers. Some clones are missing from TCRdb's copy, which holds only in-frame ones; the method was immunoSEQ multiplex PCR. The data contain over 150,000 clones, 65% to 80% of them seen just once; the ten biggest clones take up around 4.1%. The sequenced material came from PBMCs. These receptors all come from a woman aged 40 to 50 in good health and CMV-seronegative.

The V and J genes are TRBV13 and TRBJ2-1; 9 bases match TRBD2. This CDR3 spans 17 amino acids. The V and J ends lost 3 bases and 3 bases, in that order; junction bases with no gene match: 9. CDR1 and CDR2 (germline): PRHDT, FYEKMQ (reference sequence). This CDR3 is CASSFWVAGAYYNEQFF. DNA of the CDR3: TGTGCCAGCAGCTTTTGGGTAGCGGGAGCCTACTACAATGAGCAGTTCTTC.

CDR3 sequence: CASSFSGNNEQFF. CDR3 sequence (DNA): TGTGCCAGCAGCTTTAGCGGTAACAATGAGCAGTTCTTC. The chain couples TRBV7-9 to TRBJ2-1, with D perhaps matching TRBD2 (6 bases). The germline V gene encodes CDR1 SEHNR and CDR2 FQNEAQ (reference sequence). V was trimmed by 3 bases and J by 5 bases, leaving 8 bases between them. The CDR3 is 13 residues long.

This sequence joins TRBV6-1 and TRBJ2-2; a possible D gene is TRBD1 (6 bases). Trimming took 1 base from V and 13 from J, leaving 22 bases between them. Germline V gene data show CDR1 as MNHNS and CDR2 as SASEGT. The CDR3 spans 16 residues. The CDR3 reads CASSEVATGPVWGLFF. Here the CDR3 DNA reads TGTGCCAGCAGTGAAGTCGCGACAGGCCCAGTCTGGGGGCTGTTTTTT.

V is TRBV30 and J is TRBJ1-6, with D tentatively TRBD1 (5 bases). Trimming removed 5 bases from V and 10 bases from J, with 21 bases in between. Germline CDR1 reads GTSNPN; CDR2 reads SVGIG (reference sequence). The CDR3 covers 15 residues. CDR3: CAWPPRRGAGSPLHF. The CDR3 DNA follows: TGTGCCTGGCCTCCAAGAAGGGGCGCGGGGTCACCCCTCCACTTT.

This clone was counted between two and nine times. V usage is TRBV5-1 and J usage is TRBJ1-2; 9 bases agree with TRBD1. Germline CDR1 SGHRS, CDR2 YFSETQ. This CDR3 has 14 amino acids. The ends lost 8 bases at V and 6 bases at J; junction bases unmatched: 11. CDR3: CASNAMTGGNGYTF. CDR3 sequence (DNA): TGCGCCAGTAACGCGATGACAGGGGGAAATGGCTACACCTTC.

The V call is TRBV6-5, the J call TRBJ2-7; 7 positions match TRBD1. The CDR3 is made up of 14 amino acids. V lost 5 bases and J lost 3; bases outside the gene matches: 7. Germline loops: CDR1 MNHEY, CDR2 SVGAGI. The CDR3 region has the DNA TGTGCCAGCAGTGATCCGACAGGGAACTACGAGCAGTACTTC. Its protein is CASSDPTGNYEQYF.

J is TRBJ2-3 and V is TRBV5-1; TRBD2 is a possible D gene (7 bases). The CDR3 consists of 16 residues. Germline CDR1 is SGHRS and CDR2 is YFSETQ. Deletions cut 0 bases from V and 6 bases from J, with 17 bases between. The CDR3 sequence: CASSLAEVKGGDTQYF. The DNA of the CDR3 is TGCGCCAGCAGCTTGGCCGAAGTTAAGGGGGGGGATACGCAGTATTTT.

The sample holds a few counts of this clone. The genes are TRBV6-5 and TRBJ1-2; 7 nucleotides align to TRBD1. V gave up 6 bases and J gave up 3 bases; unmatched junction bases: 4. The CDR3 runs to 13 residues. The germline gives CDR1 MNHEY, CDR2 SVGAGI. The CDR3 sequence is CASSLGTDYGYTF. As DNA, the CDR3 is TGTGCCAGCAGCCTCGGGACAGACTATGGCTACACCTTC.

A word on this clone: An end of the junction does not agree with germline; a read error may underlie this. V gene TRBV7-7 combines with J gene TRBJ2-3; D not certain. Germline CDR1 reads SSHAT; CDR2 reads FNYEAQ (reference sequence). The CDR3 contains 14 residues. The CDR3 region has the DNA TGTGCTAGCAGCTTATCGCGTAGCACAGATACGCAGTATTTT. Translation gives CASSLSRSTDTQYF. Full variable domain (outside the CDR3, taken from reference TRBV7-7 and TRBJ2-3): GAGVSQSPRYKVTKRGQDVTLRCDPISSHATLYWYQQALGQGPEFLTYFNYEAQPDKSGLPSDRFSAERPEGSISTLTIQRTEQRDSAMYRCASSLSRSTDTQYFGPGTRLTVL.

CDR3: CASSLGTGVQPQHF. In DNA form, the CDR3 reads TGTGCCAGCAGCTTGGGGACAGGGGTTCAGCCCCAGCATTTT. The chain couples TRBV5-6 to TRBJ1-5, with 9 bases matching TRBD1. Trimming took 0 bases from V and 6 from J; bases not matched to a gene: 1. Germline CDR1 is SGHDT and CDR2 is YYEEEE. The CDR3 runs 14 residues.

This clone is a singleton in its sample. J is TRBJ1-2 and V is TRBV27, with TRBD1 as a possible D gene (6 bases). The CDR3 has 15 amino acids. From germline, CDR1 is MNHEY and CDR2 SMNVEV (reference sequence). The germline V and J ends were trimmed by 3 bases and 8 bases, with 19 bases remaining between them. For the CDR3, the DNA is TGTGCCAGCAGTTTCCTCACAACAGGGTCCGTGGGCTACACCTTC. It yields the protein CASSFLTTGSVGYTF.

The V call is TRBV6-1, the J call TRBJ2-1; 12 bases are a match to TRBD2. Trimming took 4 bases from V and 2 from J; bases not matched to a gene: 6. The CDR3 extends over 17 amino acids. Looked up from germline, CDR1 is MNHNS and CDR2 is SASEGT. CDR3 DNA: TGTGCCAGCAGTGTCCGGACTAGCGGGGCTACCTACAATGAGCAGTTCTTC. Its translation: CASSVRTSGATYNEQFF.

This sequence joins TRBV5-1 and TRBJ1-4, with D hard to call. Trimming took 0 bases from V and 0 from J, leaving 6 bases between them. There are 15 residues in the CDR3. Germline CDR1 is SGHRS and CDR2 is YFSETQ. The CDR3 DNA follows: TGCGCCAGCAGCTTGGGTGCGGCAACTAATGAAAAACTGTTTTTT. It encodes CASSLGAATNEKLFF.

J is TRBJ2-7 and V is TRBV27; 11 bases are shared with TRBD1. Per germline, CDR1 MNHEY and CDR2 SMNVEV (reference sequence). The CDR3 has 16 amino acids. The J segment lost 8 bases and the V segment lost 4 bases, leaving 13 bases of the junction unmatched. Here the CDR3 reads CASSYTGTGGSRKQYF. The CDR3 nucleotides read TGTGCCAGCAGTTATACCGGGACAGGGGGGTCTAGGAAGCAGTACTTC.

The V and J genes are TRBV5-5 and TRBJ2-1, with TRBD1 as a possible D gene (6 bases). Between the trimmed V and J ends, which lost 1 base and 2 bases, there was a span of 10 bases. The CDR3 length is 15 residues. Germline V gives CDR1 SGHKS, CDR2 YYEKEE (reference sequence). CDR3 in amino acids: CASSLSRGAYNEQFF. The DNA of the CDR3 is TGTGCCAGCAGCTTGAGCAGGGGTGCCTACAATGAGCAGTTCTTC.

The chain has TRBV5-1 and TRBJ2-6; TRBD1 aligns across 8 bases. The CDR3 sequence is 17 residues long. Germline V gene data show CDR1 as SGHRS and CDR2 as YFSETQ. V lost 1 base and J lost 2; bases outside the gene matches: 5. This CDR3 is CASSLRQGQAGANVLTF. The DNA for the CDR3 is TGCGCCAGCAGCTTGCGACAGGGGCAGGCTGGGGCCAACGTCCTGACTTTC.

The V gene is TRBV29-1, the J gene TRBJ1-3; weak D call: TRBD1 (6 bases). The V and J ends lost 6 bases and 1 base respectively, with 10 bases between them. This CDR3 has 13 amino acids. Germline V lookup: CDR1 SQVTM, CDR2 ANQGSEA. CDR3 coding DNA: TGCAGCGTCGCACAGGGTTCTGGAAACACCATATATTTT. It translates to CSVAQGSGNTIYF.

The chain is built from TRBV4-1 and TRBJ1-1; no clear D. The CDR3 is 15 amino acids. CDR1 is MGHRA, CDR2 YSYEKL, per germline. Trimming pared 1 base from V and 0 bases from J, leaving 9 bases between. CDR3 sequence reads: CASSQVKLMNTEAFF. The DNA of the CDR3 is TGCGCCAGCAGCCAAGTCAAACTCATGAACACTGAAGCTTTCTTT.

V is TRBV11-3 and J is TRBJ1-4; a possible D gene is TRBD1 (6 bases). Trimming removed 1 base from V and 6 bases from J, with 12 bases in between. Germline V gene lookup returns CDR1 SGHNT and CDR2 YENEEA. There are 15 residues in the CDR3. The CDR3 loop reads CASSLAEQGDEKLFF. CDR3 bases: TGTGCCAGCAGCTTAGCGGAACAGGGCGATGAAAAACTGTTTTTT.

This chain joins TRBV10-3 and TRBJ2-5, with 10 bases fitting TRBD1. The J call may be wrong; the DNA end is better matched by TRBJ2-7. The CDR3 contains 15 residues. Per the germline V gene, CDR1 is ENHRY and CDR2 is SYGVKD. CDR3 amino acids: CAISDRDRGTYEQYF. CDR3 DNA sequence: TGTGCCATCAGTGACCGGGACAGGGGTACCTACGAGCAGTACTTC.

V gene TRBV4-2 combines with J gene TRBJ2-5; perhaps TRBD2 as D (6 bases). TRBJ2-7 matches the DNA end more closely, so the J call is doubtful. Germline loops: CDR1 LGHNA, CDR2 YNFKEQ. The CDR3 runs 16 residues. CDR3 residues: CASSQRLGLPPSEQYF. CDR3 DNA sequence: TGTGCCAGCAGCCAACGACTGGGACTCCCTCCCTCCGAGCAGTACTTC.

This clone appeared a single time. The chain employs TRBV27 and TRBJ2-7; TRBD1 matches at 8 bases. The CDR3 is 15 amino acids. Germline values: CDR1 MNHEY, CDR2 SMNVEV (reference sequence). V was pared by 8 bases and J by 2 bases, with 11 bases of the junction left unmatched. This CDR3 is CASGPGAGGTYEQYF. For the CDR3, the DNA is TGTGCCAGCGGGCCGGGGGCAGGGGGCACCTACGAGCAGTACTTC.